The 14 T cell receptor beta chains listed next were all sequenced from one sample in a study of T-cell memory formation after mild COVID-19. TCRdb recomputed calls from the 5' RACE reads with MiXCR, one row per CDR3 protein. Of about 130,000 distinct CDR3 sequences detected, 5% to 6.5% appear once; the ten largest clones hold roughly 2.2%. Source material: PBMCs or a T cell subset sorted from them (not recorded which). These TCRs come from an adult woman who had mild COVID-19 (a few samples of this study predate the infection). Cell type and time point are not known.

The genes are TRBV30 and TRBJ1-3; possibly TRBD1 for D (5 bases). V was clipped by 5 bases and J by 4 bases, with 12 bases between them. Germline V gene sequence: CDR1 GTSNPN, CDR2 SVGIG (reference sequence). This CDR3 spans 13 amino acids. CDR3 sequence reads: CAWGQGVGNTIYF. DNA of the CDR3: TGTGCCTGGGGGCAGGGTGTGGGAAACACCATATATTTT.

The chain joins TRBV5-4 to TRBJ2-3; D is possibly TRBD2 (6 bases). CDR1 and CDR2 from the germline V gene are SGHNT and YYREEE (reference sequence). V dropped 1 base and J dropped 4 bases, with 19 bases sitting between them. This CDR3 spans 17 amino acids. CDR3 region: CASSLYDMSGRSDTQYF. The CDR3 nucleotides are TGTGCCAGCAGCTTGTACGATATGTCAGGGAGGTCAGATACGCAGTATTTT.

The chain carries TRBV29-1 and TRBJ2-3, with a tentative D call TRBD1 (6 bases). The CDR3 has 15 residues. Trimming took off 6 bases at V and 6 bases at J, with 22 bases between the two ends. CDR1 and CDR2 from the germline V gene are SQVTM and ANQGSEA. CDR3 nucleotide sequence: TGCAGCGTCAGGGGTAGCCCACGCTCGGCGGATACGCAGTATTTT. Translation: CSVRGSPRSADTQYF.

This clonotype has more than one count but fewer than ten. The rearrangement links TRBV3-1 to TRBJ2-1, with TRBD2 matching over 8 bases. This CDR3 has 16 residues. Trimming at V came to 0 bases and at J to 9 bases, leaving 10 bases not matched to a gene. Germline-derived CDR1 and CDR2 are LGHDT and YNNKEL (reference sequence). The CDR3 DNA reads as TGTGCCAGCAGCCAAGAGGTGGCGGGAGGTGGTGGTGAGCAGTTCTTC. It is translated as CASSQEVAGGGGEQFF.

This clonotype was recorded many times. V is TRBV7-2 and J is TRBJ2-3; D remains ambiguous. This CDR3 has 15 amino acids. The germline CDR1 and CDR2 sequences are SGHTA and FQGNSA. V was clipped by 2 bases and J by 0 bases, with 9 bases between them. The CDR3 DNA follows: TGTGCCAGCAGCTTAAACCCCGCCAGCACAGATACGCAGTATTTT. Protein: CASSLNPASTDTQYF.

This clonotype has a count of ten or more. J is TRBJ2-7 and V is TRBV29-1; 7 bases align to TRBD2. CDR3 length: 16 residues. V was pared by 0 bases and J by 1 base, with 9 bases of the junction left unmatched. Germline V gene data show CDR1 as SQVTM and CDR2 as ANQGSEA. This CDR3 reads CSVEDPRDYKSYEQYF. The CDR3 bases are TGCAGCGTTGAAGACCCCCGGGACTATAAATCCTACGAGCAGTACTTC.

This clonotype showed up just a few times. The gene calls are TRBV10-3 and TRBJ1-1, with a possible D match to TRBD1 (6 bases). Trimming cost V 10 bases and J 3 bases, with 15 bases left between them. The CDR3 extends over 13 amino acids. Germline V gene data show CDR1 as ENHRY and CDR2 as SYGVKD. CDR3 region: CATGQNEDTEAFF. Written as DNA, the CDR3 is TGTGCCACCGGACAGAATGAGGACACTGAAGCTTTCTTT.

By sample fraction, this clonotype is medium-sized. V and J are TRBV12-3 or TRBV12-4 and TRBJ2-2; D is possibly TRBD1 (6 bases). The CDR3 consists of 14 residues. Trimming stripped 3 bases from V and 1 base from J, with 6 bases between. The CDR3 loop is CASSLGQNTGELFF. The CDR3 DNA sequence: TGTGCCAGCAGTTTGGGACAGAACACCGGGGAGCTGTTTTTT.

This clonotype was detected ten times or more. This chain joins TRBV11-2 and TRBJ2-7, with TRBD2 matching over 7 bases. CDR1 is SGHAT and CDR2 is FQNNGV in the germline V gene. This CDR3 is 17 amino acids long. Germline trimming cut 2 bases from V and 2 bases from J; bases unmatched to any gene: 12. This chain's CDR3 is CASSLTSGSGATYEQYF. DNA of the CDR3: TGTGCCAGCAGCTTAACTTCGGGGAGCGGGGCGACCTACGAGCAGTACTTC.

This clonotype has just a few counts. This chain links TRBV3-1 with TRBJ2-7; TRBD1 might be the D (6 bases). Germline assignment: CDR1 LGHDT and CDR2 YNNKEL (reference sequence). This CDR3 contains 12 residues. The V end was cut by 3 bases, the J end by 12 bases, with 15 bases between. CDR3 nucleotide sequence: TGTGCCAGCAGCCAGGGATCGACAGGACCGTACTTC. Its translation: CASSQGSTGPYF.

This clonotype was seen more than once but under ten times. This chain joins TRBV3-1 and TRBJ1-1; possibly TRBD1 for D (5 bases). V was shortened by 5 bases and J by 2 bases, with 9 bases between the two germline ends. Germline values: CDR1 LGHDT, CDR2 YNNKEL (reference sequence). The CDR3 runs to 13 residues. CDR3 sequence reads: CASSADSNTEAFF. The CDR3 DNA follows: TGTGCCAGCAGCGCAGACAGTAACACTGAAGCTTTCTTT.

This clonotype was counted at least ten times. The chain joins TRBV7-3 to TRBJ2-1; a possible D gene is TRBD1 (5 bases). This CDR3 is built from 13 residues. Trimming stripped 6 bases from V and 5 bases from J, with 11 bases between. Looked up from germline, CDR1 is SGHTA and CDR2 is FQGTGA. CDR3 bases: TGTGCCAGCAGTCCGGACAACCACAATGAGCAGTTCTTC. This sequence encodes CASSPDNHNEQFF.

This clonotype has just a few counts. The chain is built from TRBV5-1 and TRBJ1-1; 12 bases are a match to TRBD1. This CDR3 is 13 amino acids long. J was trimmed by 12 bases and V by 3 bases; bases with no gene match: 6. From germline, CDR1 is SGHRS and CDR2 YFSETQ. The CDR3 spells CASSSGTGGRSFF. The CDR3 DNA reads as TGCGCCAGCAGCTCTGGGACAGGGGGCAGATCTTTCTTT.

This rearrangement joins TRBV7-9 to TRBJ1-1, with a weak D call TRBD1 (6 bases). The germline V gene has CDR1 SEHNR and CDR2 FQNEAQ (reference sequence). V lost 5 bases and J lost 6, with 19 bases in between. The CDR3 has 15 amino acids. The CDR3 is CASSPRGGSSPEAFF. CDR3 sequence (DNA): TGTGCCAGCAGCCCTCGAGGGGGTAGCAGCCCTGAAGCTTTCTTT.